This T cell receptor beta chain was sequenced in a study of chronic HIV infection and antiretroviral therapy. From the 5' RACE reads, TCRdb called clonotypes with MiXCR, one entry per CDR3 protein. Among 40,000 or so distinct CDR3 sequences, roughly 8.8% were seen once, and the ten largest hold 2.9%. This CDR3 is built from 17 residues. CDR1 and CDR2 from the germline V gene are KGHSH and LQKENI. The junction had 16 bases not matched to a gene; V was cut back by 3 bases and J by 8 bases. This clonotype showed up many times. Sequenced: peripheral blood. This sequence was found in an adult who had HIV and had not received antiretroviral therapy, or was an uninfected healthy control (not recorded which). The rearrangement joins TRBV18 to TRBJ1-2, with 9 bases lining up with TRBD1. CDR3 sequence (DNA): TGTGCCAGCTCACCGCGGGACAGGGTCCCACCAGGGTGGGGCTACACCTTC. It is translated as CASSPRDRVPPGWGYTF.